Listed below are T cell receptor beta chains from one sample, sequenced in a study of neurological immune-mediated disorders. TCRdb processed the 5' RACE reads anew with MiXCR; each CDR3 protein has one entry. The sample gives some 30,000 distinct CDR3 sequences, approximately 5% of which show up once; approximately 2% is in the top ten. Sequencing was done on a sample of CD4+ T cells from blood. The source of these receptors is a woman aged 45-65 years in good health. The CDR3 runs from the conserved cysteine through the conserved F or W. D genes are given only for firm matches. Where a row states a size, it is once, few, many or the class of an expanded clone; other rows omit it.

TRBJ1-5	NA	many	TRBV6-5	CASTAGPGNQPQHF	TGTGCCAGCACGGCGGGGCCTGGCAATCAGCCCCAGCATTTT
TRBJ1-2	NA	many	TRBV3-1	CASSQDGGVVYGYTF	TGTGCCAGCAGCCAAGATGGGGGGGTAGTCTATGGCTACACCTTC
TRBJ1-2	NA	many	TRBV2	CASSEALGGPNGYTF	TGTGCCAGCAGTGAAGCGCTAGGAGGCCCCAATGGCTACACCTTC
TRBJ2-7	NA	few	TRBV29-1	CSPRDEVHEQYF	TGCAGCCCCCGGGACGAGGTCCACGAGCAGTACTTC
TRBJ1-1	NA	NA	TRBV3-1	CASSRGASGAFF	TGTGCCAGTAGCCGCGGCGCGTCTGGCGCTTTCTTT
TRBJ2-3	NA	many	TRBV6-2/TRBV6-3	CASSPSTDTQYF	TGTGCCAGCAGTCCCTCCACAGATACGCAGTATTTT
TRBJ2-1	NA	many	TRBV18	CASSPRYTDNEQFF	TGTGCCAGCTCACCACGTTACACGGACAATGAGCAGTTCTTC
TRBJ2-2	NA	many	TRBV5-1	CASRGRAEGGELFF	TGCGCCAGCAGGGGGCGCGCCGAAGGCGGGGAGCTGTTTTTT
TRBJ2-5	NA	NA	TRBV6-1	CASRGLRLWQETQYF	TGTGCCAGCAGAGGGCTCCGGCTTTGGCAAGAGACCCAGTACTTC
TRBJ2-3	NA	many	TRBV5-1	CASSLGGTDTQYF	TGCGCCAGCAGCTTGGGCGGGACAGATACGCAGTATTTT
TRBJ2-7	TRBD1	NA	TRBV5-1	CASSLGTGTGSYEQYF	TGCGCCAGCAGCTTGGGGACAGGGACAGGCTCCTACGAGCAGTACTTC
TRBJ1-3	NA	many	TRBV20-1	CSAVGSGNTIYF	TGCAGTGCTGTGGGATCTGGAAACACCATATATTTT
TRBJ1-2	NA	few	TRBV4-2	CASSPLTVSDYGYTF	TGTGCCAGCAGCCCCTTGACGGTCTCGGACTATGGCTACACCTTC
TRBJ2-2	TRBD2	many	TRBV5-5	CASSLSGLAGAGELFF	TGTGCCAGCAGCTTGTCGGGACTAGCGGGAGCCGGGGAGCTGTTTTTT
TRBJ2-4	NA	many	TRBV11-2	CASSLEPGGNIQYF	TGTGCCAGCAGCTTAGAACCAGGGGGGAACATTCAGTACTTC
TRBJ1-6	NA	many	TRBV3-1	CASSRMDSNNSPLHF	TGTGCCAGCAGCCGGATGGACAGTAATAATTCACCCCTCCACTTT
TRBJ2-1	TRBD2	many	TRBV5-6	CASSLKPGGLEQFF	TGTGCCAGCAGCTTGAAACCGGGGGGGCTTGAGCAGTTCTTC
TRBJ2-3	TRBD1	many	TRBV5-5	CASSLGQGRHTQYF	TGTGCCAGCAGCCTCGGACAGGGGAGACATACGCAGTATTTT
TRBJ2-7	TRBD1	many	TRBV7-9	CASSLTGETYEQYF	TGTGCCAGCAGCTTGACAGGGGAAACCTACGAGCAGTACTTC
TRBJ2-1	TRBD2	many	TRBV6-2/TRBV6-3	CASSTGTSGSQFF	TGTGCCAGCAGTACCGGGACTAGCGGGTCGCAGTTCTTC
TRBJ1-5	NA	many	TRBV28	CASSFQSSSQPQHF	TGTGCCAGCAGTTTTCAGAGCTCCAGTCAGCCCCAGCATTTT
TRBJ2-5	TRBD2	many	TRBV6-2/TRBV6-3	CASSRLAGYQETQYF	TGTGCCAGCAGTCGACTAGCGGGGTACCAAGAGACCCAGTACTTC
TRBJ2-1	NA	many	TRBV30	CAWSPFNPTEQFF	TGTGCCTGGAGTCCCTTTAACCCCACTGAGCAGTTCTTC
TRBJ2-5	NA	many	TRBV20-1	CSARRTVGETQYF	TGCAGTGCTAGAAGGACAGTTGGAGAGACCCAGTACTTC
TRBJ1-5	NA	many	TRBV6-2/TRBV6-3	CASSPGQGRNSNQPQHF	TGTGCCAGCAGTCCAGGTCAGGGAAGGAATAGCAATCAGCCCCAGCATTTT
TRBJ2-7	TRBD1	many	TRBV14	CASSSRGTGFDWEQYF	TGTGCCAGCAGCTCACGAGGGACAGGGTTTGATTGGGAGCAGTACTTC
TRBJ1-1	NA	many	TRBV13	CASSKGLTNTEAFF	TGTGCCAGCAGCAAAGGACTAACTAACACTGAAGCTTTCTTT
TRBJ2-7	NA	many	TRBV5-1	CASSLLLGTGYEQYF	TGCGCCAGCAGCTTGTTGTTGGGCACGGGGTACGAGCAGTACTTC
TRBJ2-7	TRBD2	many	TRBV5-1	CASSSGLAGYEQYF	TGCGCCAGCAGCTCGGGACTAGCGGGCTACGAGCAGTACTTC
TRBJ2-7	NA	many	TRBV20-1	CSAREAVAYEQYF	TGCAGTGCTAGAGAGGCCGTAGCCTACGAGCAGTACTTC
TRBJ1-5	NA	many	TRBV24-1	CATSRGSQPQHF	TGTGCCACCAGCCGTGGAAGTCAGCCCCAGCATTTT
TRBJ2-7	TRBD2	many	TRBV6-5	CASREIAGDYEQYF	TGTGCCAGCAGGGAAATAGCGGGGGACTACGAGCAGTACTTC
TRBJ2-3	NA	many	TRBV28	CASSSPGWGGTDTQYF	TGTGCCAGCAGTTCCCCGGGTTGGGGAGGCACAGATACGCAGTATTTT
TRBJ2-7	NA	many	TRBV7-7	CASSLDSTSYEQYF	TGTGCCAGCAGCTTAGACTCCACCTCCTACGAGCAGTACTTC
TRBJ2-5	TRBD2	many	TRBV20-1	CSANAGGRETQYF	TGCAGTGCTAACGCGGGGGGAAGAGAGACCCAGTACTTC
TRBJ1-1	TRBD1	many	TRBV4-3	CASSQEGRGTTEAFF	TGCGCCAGCAGCCAAGAGGGCAGGGGGACCACTGAAGCTTTCTTT
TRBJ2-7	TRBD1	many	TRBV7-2	CASTSGAGGYEQYF	TGTGCCAGCACCTCAGGGGCAGGGGGCTACGAGCAGTACTTC
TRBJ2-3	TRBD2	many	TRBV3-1	CASSPSGSSDTQYF	TGTGCCAGCAGCCCTAGCGGGAGCAGTGATACGCAGTATTTT
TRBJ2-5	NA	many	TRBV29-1	CSAPRSGQETQYF	TGCAGCGCCCCTCGTAGCGGCCAAGAGACCCAGTACTTC
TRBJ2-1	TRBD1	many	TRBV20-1	CSARGIVRDRGINEQFF	TGCAGTGCTAGAGGCATAGTTAGGGACAGGGGGATCAATGAGCAGTTCTTC
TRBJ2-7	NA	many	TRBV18	CASSPPGRLYEQYF	TGTGCCAGCTCACCACCGGGAAGGTTGTACGAGCAGTACTTC
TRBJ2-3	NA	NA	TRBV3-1	CANSQDLTDTQYF	TGCGCCAACAGCCAAGATCTCACAGATACGCAGTATTTT
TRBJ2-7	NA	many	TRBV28	CASSQFNVRVGTYEQYF	TGTGCCAGCAGTCAATTCAATGTAAGGGTAGGGACTTACGAGCAGTACTTC
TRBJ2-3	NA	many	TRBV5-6	CASSPTTTPDSGEWDTQYF	TGTGCCAGCAGCCCCACCACCACGCCGGACAGCGGAGAATGGGATACGCAGTATTTT
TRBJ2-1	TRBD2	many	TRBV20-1	CSARVPVLAGGREQFF	TGCAGTGCTAGAGTGCCGGTACTAGCGGGGGGCCGCGAGCAGTTCTTC
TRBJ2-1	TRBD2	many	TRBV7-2	CASSSGLAGYSEQFF	TGTGCCAGCAGCTCCGGACTAGCGGGGTACAGTGAGCAGTTCTTC
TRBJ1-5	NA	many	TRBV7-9	CASSSRDSNQPQHF	TGTGCCAGCAGCTCCAGAGATAGCAATCAGCCCCAGCATTTT